The 10 T cell receptor beta chains below were found in one sample sequenced in a study of blood T cell repertoires in COVID-19. Method: immunoSEQ multiplex PCR; TCRdb's copy keeps in-frame clones and lacks some. The sample contains about 440,000 clones, nearly 90% of which appear only once. The sample comprised PBMCs or T cells enriched from blood (not recorded which). These receptors all stem from a woman younger than 35 with acute COVID-19.

This chain links TRBV9 with TRBJ1-2, with TRBD1 matching over 7 bases. There are 13 residues in the CDR3. J gave up 4 bases and V 4 bases, and 4 bases lay outside the gene matches. Per germline, CDR1 SGDLS and CDR2 YYNGEE. In nucleotides, the CDR3 is TGTGCCAGCAGCCCTAGGGACAGCTATGGCTACACCTTC. Translated: CASSPRDSYGYTF.

In nucleotides, the CDR3 is TGTGCCAGCACCCCCCGCAGAAATGGCGAGCAGTACTTC. As protein: CASTPRRNGEQYF. V and J are TRBV27 and TRBJ2-7; D ambiguous. There are 13 residues in the CDR3. Between the trimmed V and J ends, which lost 7 bases and 6 bases, there was a span of 16 bases. Germline assignment: CDR1 MNHEY and CDR2 SMNVEV (reference sequence).

The CDR3 DNA reads TGTGCCAGCACCGCAGGGGTAGAGTACTTC. Protein sequence: CASTAGVEYF. The J gene is TRBJ2-7, the V gene TRBV6-6, with D perhaps matching TRBD1 (6 bases). Trimming shortened V by 7 bases and J by 11 bases, and 12 bases separated the two germline ends. This CDR3 spans 10 amino acids. Germline-derived CDR1 and CDR2 are MNHNY and SVGAGI (reference sequence).

This chain links TRBV10-3 with TRBJ1-2, with D possibly TRBD1 on 6 matching bases. The CDR3 is made up of 14 amino acids. Trimming pared 5 bases from V and 7 bases from J, leaving 17 bases between. Germline-derived CDR1 and CDR2 are ENHRY and SYGVKD. CDR3 nucleotides: TGTGCCATCAGTAAAGGGGGGGCGGTGAGTGGCTACACCTTC. It specifies CAISKGGAVSGYTF.

CDR3 residues: CASSKRQGANSPLHF. CDR3 coding DNA: TGTGCCAGCAGCAAGCGACAGGGGGCTAATTCACCCCTCCACTTT. The rearrangement uses TRBV7-2 and TRBJ1-6; 10 bases fit TRBD1. The CDR3 has 15 amino acids. V lost 5 bases and J lost 6; bases outside the gene matches: 4. Germline-derived CDR1 and CDR2 are SGHTA and FQGNSA.

V gene TRBV28 combines with J gene TRBJ2-7; D may be TRBD2 (7 bases). This CDR3 region has 15 residues. Between the trimmed V and J ends, which lost 4 bases and 3 bases, there was a span of 16 bases. Germline CDR1 and CDR2: MDHEN and SYDVKM. CDR3 loop: CASSSGGAPYYEQYF. The DNA for the CDR3 is TGTGCCAGCAGTTCGGGGGGCGCCCCGTACTACGAGCAGTACTTC.

Concerning this clone: Other DNA sequences in the same sample also yield this CDR3. The chain recombines TRBV5-1 with TRBJ2-5; a possible D gene is TRBD2 (5 bases). CDR1 and CDR2 (germline): SGHRS, YFSETQ. The ends were cut back, 5 bases at V and 5 bases at J, with 10 bases in the middle. This CDR3 region has 12 residues. CDR3 DNA sequence: TGCGCCAGCAGATCGGGGTCGGAGACCCAGTACTTC. It encodes CASRSGSETQYF.

The chain recombines TRBV19 with TRBJ1-2; 8 bases align to TRBD1. Germline V lookup: CDR1 LNHDA, CDR2 SQIVND (reference sequence). The CDR3 consists of 13 residues. J gave up 2 bases and V 7 bases, and 3 bases lay outside the gene matches. CDR3 residues: CASNAGGNYGYTF. The CDR3 nucleotides read TGTGCCAGTAATGCAGGGGGCAACTATGGCTACACCTTC.

This chain joins TRBV5-1 and TRBJ2-2, with 7 bases identical to TRBD1. Germline V gene sequence: CDR1 SGHRS, CDR2 YFSETQ. V lost 2 bases, J lost 0 bases, and 7 bases stayed unmatched. The CDR3 covers 17 residues. The DNA for the CDR3 is TGCGCCAGCAGCTTCCCGGCCGGGACAGCGAACACCGGGGAGCTGTTTTTT. Protein sequence: CASSFPAGTANTGELFF.

The J gene is TRBJ2-3, the V gene TRBV10-1, with 14 positions matching TRBD2. With V trimmed by 5 bases and J by 3 bases, 7 bases remained unmatched. The CDR3 contains 17 residues. Per germline, CDR1 WNHNN and CDR2 SYGVQD (reference sequence). CDR3 amino acids: CASSSGTSGRATDTQYF. The CDR3 DNA reads TGCGCCAGCAGTTCCGGGACTAGCGGGAGAGCGACAGATACGCAGTATTTT.